Shown below are 22 T cell receptor beta chains from a single sample sequenced in a study of T cell clonotyping in hematopoietic cell transplantation. The time point here: recipient sample about 28 days before transplant, after cytoreduction. Data came from immunoSEQ multiplex PCR; TCRdb stores just in-frame clones and leaves some out. The sample records around 26,000 clones, roughly 85% being singletons. The material sequenced was peripheral blood mononuclear cells, taken before stem cell transplant. Source of these receptors: a man in his forties or fifties with acute myeloid leukemia. Some clones in this sample may be carry-over from other donors' samples.

This chain links TRBV7-9 with TRBJ1-1; no clear D gene. The CDR3 totals 14 residues. In germline, CDR1 is SEHNR, CDR2 FQNEAQ (reference sequence). Trimming took off 4 bases at V and 3 bases at J, with 12 bases between the two ends. The CDR3 loop reads CASSSRGVYTEAFF. CDR3 DNA sequence: TGTGCCAGCAGCTCCCGGGGAGTCTACACTGAAGCTTTCTTT.

This sequence joins TRBV27 and TRBJ1-2; D unresolved. The CDR3 is made up of 13 amino acids. V lost 6 bases to trimming and J lost 0 bases, with 8 bases between them. Germline V gene data show CDR1 as MNHEY and CDR2 as SMNVEV (reference sequence). CDR3 residues: CASSKGPNYGYTF. Written as DNA, the CDR3 is TGTGCCAGCAGCAAAGGACCTAACTATGGCTACACCTTC.

The J gene is TRBJ1-2, the V gene TRBV6-1, with no clear D. Germline V gene sequence: CDR1 MNHNS, CDR2 SASEGT. Trimming left V 5 bases short and J 2 bases short, with 12 bases between. The CDR3 has 14 residues. Here the CDR3 DNA reads TGTGCCAGCAGTCCCGGACGGGCGAACTATGGCTACACCTTC. Translating gives CASSPGRANYGYTF.

The chain is built from TRBV30 and TRBJ2-7, with 10 bases lining up with TRBD1. Germline V gives CDR1 GTSNPN, CDR2 SVGIG (reference sequence). Trimming took 5 bases from V and 1 from J; bases not matched to a gene: 5. The CDR3 loop spans 14 amino acids. CDR3 nucleotide sequence: TGTGCCTGGGACCGGGACAGGGGTTCCTACGAGCAGTACTTC. Encoded protein: CAWDRDRGSYEQYF.

This chain links TRBV6-5 with TRBJ1-2; TRBD1 aligns across 7 bases. Germline V gene data show CDR1 as MNHEY and CDR2 as SVGAGI. The CDR3 consists of 15 residues. V dropped 6 bases and J dropped 2; count of bases not matched to a gene: 9. The CDR3 protein is CASRETGRENYGYTF. The CDR3 nucleotides read TGTGCCAGCAGGGAGACAGGGAGGGAGAACTATGGCTACACCTTC.

V and J are TRBV19 and TRBJ2-1; 7 bases align to TRBD2. This CDR3 is 15 amino acids long. Trimming at V came to 1 base and at J to 4 bases, leaving 4 bases not matched to a gene. Germline CDR1 is LNHDA and CDR2 is SQIVND (reference sequence). CDR3 amino acids: CASSIGAGIYNEQFF. The CDR3 nucleotides are TGTGCCAGTAGTATAGGAGCGGGGATTTACAATGAGCAGTTCTTC.

J is TRBJ2-7 and V is TRBV11-3; D gene uncertain. The V end was cut by 5 bases, the J end by 3 bases, with 5 bases between. The CDR3 has 11 amino acids. Per the germline V gene, CDR1 is SGHNT and CDR2 is YENEEA. CDR3 nucleotides: TGTGCCAGCAGCAGATACTACGAGCAGTACTTC. Its translation is CASSRYYEQYF.

A note on this clone: At one end, the junction sequence differs from germline, possibly due to a read error. The chain uses TRBV7-7 and TRBJ2-1; the D gene is possibly TRBD2 (5 bases). The CDR3 is 14 amino acids. Germline V CDR1 and CDR2: SSHAT, FNYEAQ (reference sequence). The CDR3 DNA sequence: TGTGCTAGCAGCTTAGCGCTCACAACTAATGAGCAGTTCTTC. Translation: CASSLALTTNEQFF.

The chain joins TRBV4-1 to TRBJ1-1, with D perhaps matching TRBD1 (6 bases). Germline lookup yields CDR1 MGHRA and CDR2 YSYEKL. The length of the CDR3 is 15 residues. Between the trimmed V and J ends, which lost 3 bases and 5 bases, there was a span of 16 bases. The CDR3, as DNA: TGCGCCAGCAGCCAGGTGAACAGGGTCGTGACTGAAGCTTTCTTT. Amino acid sequence: CASSQVNRVVTEAFF.

The chain carries TRBV6-4 and TRBJ1-1; D gene ambiguous. Germline CDR1 reads MRHNA; CDR2 reads SNTAGT. V was shortened by 4 bases and J by 5 bases, with 11 bases between the two germline ends. This CDR3 spans 13 amino acids. The CDR3 loop is CASSASGKTEAFF. As DNA, the CDR3 is TGTGCCAGCAGTGCGTCGGGGAAGACTGAAGCTTTCTTT.

CDR3 sequence (DNA): TGTGCCAGCAGTGTGGGACAGAGCTATGGCTACACCTTC. Its protein product is CASSVGQSYGYTF. The rearrangement uses TRBV6-1 and TRBJ1-2; TRBD1 matches 7 bases. Germline-derived CDR1 and CDR2 are MNHNS and SASEGT. The CDR3 has 13 residues. V trimming: 4 bases; J trimming: 4 bases; junction bases outside the gene matches: 3.

Here the CDR3 reads CASSQGVGYEQYF. The CDR3 coding sequence is TGTGCCAGCAGCCAGGGGGTTGGCTACGAGCAGTACTTC. The rearrangement uses TRBV7-6 and TRBJ2-7, with 7 bases fitting TRBD1. Per germline, CDR1 SGHVS and CDR2 FNYEAQ. The trim removed 5 bases at V and 3 bases at J, leaving 4 bases unmatched. There are 13 residues in the CDR3.

The DNA of the CDR3 is TGTGCCAGCAGCTTAGTGCTAACAGGGGGCACTGAAGCTTTCTTT. This gives the protein CASSLVLTGGTEAFF. The chain is built from TRBV11-2 and TRBJ1-1; 8 bases agree with TRBD1. The CDR3 length is 15 residues. Germline V gene lookup returns CDR1 SGHAT and CDR2 FQNNGV. The trim removed 1 base at V and 4 bases at J, leaving 5 bases unmatched.

This clone was seen just once. V and J are TRBV4-3 and TRBJ2-3; 11 positions match TRBD2. The V gene end was trimmed by 7 bases and the J gene end by 0 bases; junction bases not matched to a gene: 9. This CDR3 is built from 17 residues. Germline values: CDR1 LGHNA, CDR2 YSLEER. In nucleotides, the CDR3 is TGCGCCAGCAAGCCCTCTAGCGGGGGGCCGAGCACAGATACGCAGTATTTT. This gives the protein CASKPSSGGPSTDTQYF.

J is TRBJ1-4 and V is TRBV2, with D tentatively TRBD1 (6 bases). This CDR3 region has 15 residues. V dropped 6 bases and J dropped 2 bases, with 13 bases sitting between them. CDR1 and CDR2 (germline): SNHLY, FYNNEI. The CDR3 coding sequence is TGTGCCAGCAGCAGTTTTACAGGGACTAATGAAAAACTGTTTTTT. Translation: CASSSFTGTNEKLFF.

The V call is TRBV28, the J call TRBJ2-7, with D maybe TRBD2 (6 bases). The CDR3 covers 14 residues. Germline V lookup: CDR1 MDHEN, CDR2 SYDVKM. With 6 bases removed from V and 1 base from J, the gap between germline ends came to 13 bases. CDR3 residues: CASSSGTFSYEQYF. In DNA form, the CDR3 reads TGTGCCAGCAGCTCCGGGACTTTTTCCTACGAGCAGTACTTC.

This clone was counted once. This chain joins TRBV19 and TRBJ1-6; possible D gene TRBD1, 5 bases. Germline V CDR1 and CDR2: LNHDA, SQIVND (reference sequence). Trimming took off 5 bases at V and 3 bases at J, with 20 bases between the two ends. The CDR3 totals 18 residues. The CDR3 DNA follows: TGTGCCAGTAGTTCGACAGTCGGTTTCCGCTTCTATAATTCACCCCTCCACTTT. Encoded protein: CASSSTVGFRFYNSPLHF.

The chain links TRBV6-5 to TRBJ1-3; no reliable D call. Per the germline V gene, CDR1 is MNHEY and CDR2 is SVGAGI. Trimming took off 6 bases at V and 0 bases at J, with 6 bases between the two ends. This CDR3 comprises 13 residues. For the CDR3, the DNA is TGTGCCAGCAGCCCATCCTCTGGAAACACCATATATTTT. Translation gives CASSPSSGNTIYF.

This clone was detected only once. This sequence joins TRBV2 and TRBJ2-3; D ambiguous. Trimming took off 4 bases at V and 0 bases at J, with 14 bases between the two ends. Germline loops: CDR1 SNHLY, CDR2 FYNNEI. The CDR3 extends over 16 amino acids. For the CDR3, the DNA is TGTGCCAGCAGTGGGACGAGAGTACCTAGCACAGATACGCAGTATTTT. Its translation is CASSGTRVPSTDTQYF.

The chain carries TRBV19 and TRBJ1-2; 11 bases fit TRBD1. The trim removed 5 bases at V and 8 bases at J, leaving 7 bases unmatched. This CDR3 contains 14 residues. CDR1 is LNHDA and CDR2 is SQIVND in the germline V gene (reference sequence). The CDR3 DNA sequence: TGTGCCAGTAGTCCGGACAGGGGGCGCAGAGGCTACACCTTC. Amino acid sequence: CASSPDRGRRGYTF.

The gene calls are TRBV10-1 and TRBJ2-1; 7 bases fit TRBD1. Unmatched junction bases numbered 5, after V lost 4 bases and J lost 8 bases. The CDR3 is 13 amino acids. Germline-derived CDR1 and CDR2 are WNHNN and SYGVQD (reference sequence). CDR3 nucleotide sequence: TGCGCCAGCAGTGTTCAGGGGGAGCATGAGCAGTTCTTC. Amino acids: CASSVQGEHEQFF.

In its sample, this clone was seen once. The chain is built from TRBV13 and TRBJ2-1; D is unclear. The V gene's germline CDR1 is PRHDT and CDR2 FYEKMQ (reference sequence). V lost 6 bases to trimming and J lost 6 bases, with 6 bases between them. The CDR3 is made up of 11 amino acids. CDR3 residues: CASSFSNEQFF. In DNA, the CDR3 is TGTGCCAGCAGTTTTAGCAATGAGCAGTTCTTC.